One and the same sample provided the 22 T cell receptor beta chains below, sequenced in a study of T cells in Graves' hyperthyroidism and ophthalmopathy. Template material for amplifying TCR beta CDR3 regions consisted of RNA transcripts. HTBI primers were the set used in a first-round RT-PCR of the TCR CDR3. MiXCR was run by TCRdb on the multiplex PCR reads, yielding one entry per CDR3 protein. Here the sample spans fewer than 650,000 distinct CDR3 sequences, around 15% being singletons. Material for sequencing was blood. The receptors derive from a woman between 35 and 50 years old with Graves' ophthalmopathy.

For this clonotype: A read error may explain this, as a much larger clone is one base away. J is TRBJ2-7 and V is TRBV27; no reliable D call. This CDR3 region has 15 residues. Germline CDR1 MNHEY, CDR2 SMNVEV (reference sequence). CDR3 nucleotides: TGTGCCAGCTCACCACCGTCAGGAATGCCCTACAAGCAGTACTTC. This sequence encodes CASSPPSGMPYKQYF.

The sample holds many counts of this clonotype. The rearrangement joins TRBV12-5 to TRBJ2-7; D may match TRBD1 or TRBD2 (5 bases each). This CDR3 contains 14 residues. Germline CDR1 and CDR2: LGHNT and FRNRAP. The V gene lost 5 bases and the J gene lost 5 bases, with 16 bases spanning the gap. CDR3 in amino acids: CASGPQGAADEQYF. Written as DNA, the CDR3 is TGTGCTAGTGGTCCCCAGGGAGCGGCGGACGAGCAGTACTTC. Supplemented by reference TRBV12-5 and TRBJ2-7, the full variable domain reads DARVTQTPRHKVTEMGQEVTMRCQPILGHNTVFWYRQTMMQGLELLAYFRNRAPLDDSGMPKDRFSAEMPDATLATLKIQPSEPRDSAVYFCASGPQGAADEQYFGPGTRLTVT.

This clonotype was seen ten or more times. The chain joins TRBV24-1 to TRBJ2-5; possible D gene TRBD1, 6 bases. Germline CDR1 KGHDR, CDR2 SFDVKD. V was pared by 6 bases and J by 7 bases, with 17 bases between. The CDR3 sequence is 14 residues long. The CDR3 is CATSKTGTSGTQYF. DNA for the CDR3: TGTGCCACCAGTAAAACCGGGACATCGGGGACCCAGTACTTC.

In this sample, this clonotype turned up many times. J is TRBJ1-2 and V is TRBV28, with 9 bases that match TRBD1. CDR3 size: 15 residues. V was clipped by 6 bases and J by 5 bases; unmatched bases: 10. Germline lookup yields CDR1 MDHEN and CDR2 SYDVKM. The CDR3 coding sequence is TGTGCCAGCAGAGTACAGGGGGCCGCCTCTTATGGCTACACCTTC. It translates to CASRVQGAASYGYTF.

There are many counts of this clonotype. The rearrangement links TRBV6-1 to TRBJ2-7; 12 nucleotides align to TRBD2. V was clipped by 7 bases and J by 5 bases; unmatched bases: 6. The CDR3 is 14 amino acids. Germline V lookup: CDR1 MNHNS, CDR2 SASEGT. The CDR3 nucleotides read TGTGCCAGCACCCTACTAGCGGGAGGTAACGAGCAGTACTTC. As protein: CASTLLAGGNEQYF.

This clonotype has ten or more counts. The rearrangement joins TRBV19 to TRBJ2-2; a possible D gene is TRBD1 (5 bases). The CDR3 runs 15 residues. Germline loops: CDR1 LNHDA, CDR2 SQIVND (reference sequence). V lost 6 bases and J lost 3, with 14 bases in between. CDR3 region: CASRGNRRDTGELFF. Written as DNA, the CDR3 is TGTGCCAGTAGGGGGAACAGGCGCGACACCGGGGAGCTGTTTTTT. The full variable domain, rest sourced from reference TRBV19 and TRBJ2-2, is DGGITQSPKYLFRKEGQNVTLSCEQNLNHDAMYWYRQDPGQGLRLIYYSQIVNDFQKGDIAEGYSVSREKKESFPLTVTSAQKNPTAFYLCASRGNRRDTGELFFGEGSRLTVL.

This clonotype was recorded many times. The chain has TRBV7-2 and TRBJ2-5; no firm D call. V was cut by 3 bases and J by 7 bases, with 12 bases left in between. CDR1 is SGHTA and CDR2 is FQGNSA in the germline V gene. This CDR3 comprises 13 residues. The CDR3 DNA sequence: TGTGCCAGCAGCTTTAACACCGAAGGGACCCAGTACTTC. Translation gives CASSFNTEGTQYF. The full variable domain, with the rest looked up from reference TRBV7-2 and TRBJ2-5, is GAGVSQSPSNKVTEKGKDVELRCDPISGHTALYWYRQSLGQGLEFLIYFQGNSAPDKSGLPSDRFSAERTGGSVSTLTIQRTQQEDSAVYLCASSFNTEGTQYFGPGTRLLVL.

This clonotype occurred many times. This chain links TRBV20-1 with TRBJ1-6; no definite D call. With 2 bases removed from V and 7 bases from J, the gap between germline ends came to 9 bases. CDR1 is DFQATT, CDR2 SNEGSKA, per germline (reference sequence). The CDR3 spans 13 residues. This chain's CDR3 is CSARTQANSPLHF. For the CDR3, the DNA is TGCAGTGCTAGAACACAAGCGAATTCACCCCTCCACTTT.

This clonotype was seen ten or more times. This chain uses TRBV27 with TRBJ2-6; D not resolved. Looked up from germline, CDR1 is MNHEY and CDR2 is SMNVEV (reference sequence). The CDR3 spans 14 residues. V was pared by 9 bases and J by 2 bases, with 11 bases between. This chain's CDR3 is CASSRVTGANVLTF. CDR3 nucleotide sequence: TGTGCCAGTTCTAGGGTTACTGGGGCCAACGTCCTGACTTTC.

This clonotype was seen at least ten times. The chain has TRBV28 and TRBJ2-7; 9 nucleotides align to TRBD1. The CDR3 is 17 amino acids. J lost 5 bases, V lost 2 bases, and 13 bases had no gene match. Germline loops: CDR1 MDHEN, CDR2 SYDVKM. For the CDR3, the DNA is TGTGCCAGCAGTTTAACAGGGGGCCGGACAGGGGATAACGAGCAGTACTTC. Amino acid sequence: CASSLTGGRTGDNEQYF.

This clonotype was counted a few times. The CDR3, as DNA: TGTGCCAGTAGTACAGATGCGGCCGGGGAGCTGTTTTTT. It yields the protein CASSTDAAGELFF. This chain uses TRBV19 with TRBJ2-2, with D unresolved. The germline V gene encodes CDR1 LNHDA and CDR2 SQIVND (reference sequence). V lost 4 bases, J lost 6 bases, and 9 bases lay in between. This CDR3 is 13 amino acids long.

The rearrangement joins TRBV5-1 to TRBJ2-7; D gene unclear. Trimming took 3 bases from V and 0 from J, leaving 10 bases between them. The germline V gene encodes CDR1 SGHRS and CDR2 YFSETQ. This CDR3 contains 14 residues. The CDR3, as DNA: TGCGCCAGCAGCTCTAAAGAGAGCTCCTACGAGCAGTACTTC. It translates to CASSSKESSYEQYF.

This clonotype was recorded many times. This rearrangement joins TRBV7-8 to TRBJ2-2; 8 bases agree with TRBD2. CDR3 size: 14 residues. Germline CDR1 and CDR2: SGHVS and FQNEAQ. Germline trimming cut 6 bases from V and 5 bases from J; bases unmatched to any gene: 5. The CDR3 is CASRLLAETGELFF. The CDR3 nucleotides read TGTGCCAGCAGGCTACTAGCGGAAACCGGGGAGCTGTTTTTT. Together with reference TRBV7-8 and TRBJ2-2, the CDR3 gives the full variable domain: GAGVSQSPRYKVAKRGQDVALRCDPISGHVSLFWYQQALGQGPEFLTYFQNEAQLDKSGLPSDRFFAERPEGSVSTLKIQRTQQEDSAVYLCASRLLAETGELFFGEGSRLTVL.

This clonotype was recorded at least ten times. This chain links TRBV28 with TRBJ2-5, with 10 bases fitting TRBD2. CDR1 is MDHEN and CDR2 is SYDVKM in the germline V gene. V lost 2 bases and J lost 9; bases outside the gene matches: 6. This CDR3 region has 14 residues. The CDR3 nucleotides read TGTGCCAGCAGTTTACTAGCGGGAGTTCCCGCCCAGTACTTC. This translates into CASSLLAGVPAQYF.

This clonotype was counted many times. J is TRBJ2-4 and V is TRBV28, with no clear D. Germline-derived CDR1 and CDR2 are MDHEN and SYDVKM. The CDR3 extends over 13 amino acids. Trimming took off 5 bases at V and 7 bases at J, with 12 bases between the two ends. CDR3 amino acids: CASSPARLNIQYF. The CDR3 DNA is TGTGCCAGCAGTCCAGCCAGATTGAACATTCAGTACTTC.

V usage is TRBV10-3 and J usage is TRBJ1-2; 7 bases line up with TRBD1. Germline CDR1 ENHRY, CDR2 SYGVKD. V trimming: 3 bases; J trimming: 13 bases; junction bases outside the gene matches: 11. CDR3 length equals 13 residues. The CDR3 DNA is TGTGCCATCAGTGAAACGGCAGGGGGACTCAGCACCTTC. Translated: CAISETAGGLSTF.

Ten or more counts support this clonotype. The rearrangement joins TRBV4-3 to TRBJ2-7; possible D gene TRBD1, 6 bases. Trimming removed 1 base at V and 0 bases at J, with 10 bases between. The CDR3 contains 15 residues. Germline V gene sequence: CDR1 LGHNA, CDR2 YSLEER. CDR3 sequence: CASSQGRGISYEQYF. In nucleotides, the CDR3 is TGCGCCAGCAGCCAAGGTAGGGGGATCTCCTACGAGCAGTACTTC.

This clonotype was recorded at least ten times. The J gene is TRBJ1-1, the V gene TRBV6-1; D call uncertain. The CDR3 is 13 residues long. V lost 7 bases and J 0 bases, leaving 9 bases between the germline ends. CDR1 is MNHNS and CDR2 is SASEGT in the germline V gene. The CDR3 here is CASMYSMNTEAFF. In DNA form, the CDR3 reads TGTGCCAGCATGTACAGTATGAACACTGAAGCTTTCTTT.

This clonotype has a count of ten or more. The rearrangement links TRBV20-1 to TRBJ2-5; TRBD2 might be the D (5 bases). Deletions cut 0 bases from V and 5 bases from J, with 13 bases between. CDR3 length: 14 residues. From germline, CDR1 is DFQATT and CDR2 SNEGSKA (reference sequence). The CDR3 coding sequence is TGCAGTGCTAGAGATGGGCGGGTTTCGGAGACCCAGTACTTC. Translating gives CSARDGRVSETQYF.

This chain uses TRBV28 with TRBJ2-2; D remains ambiguous. V was trimmed by 10 bases and J by 2 bases, leaving 11 bases between them. The CDR3 is 13 amino acids. CDR1 and CDR2 from the germline V gene are MDHEN and SYDVKM. CDR3 region: CATQGPNTGELFF. CDR3 bases: TGTGCCACCCAAGGGCCTAACACCGGGGAGCTGTTTTTT.

This clonotype was seen at least ten times. The rearrangement uses TRBV6-1 and TRBJ2-7, with D possibly being TRBD1 or TRBD2 (5 bases each). This CDR3 region has 13 residues. CDR1 and CDR2 from the germline V gene are MNHNS and SASEGT. Trimming removed 8 bases from V and 0 bases from J, with 11 bases in between. CDR3 amino acids: CASARDDSYEQYF. The CDR3 region has the DNA TGTGCCAGCGCCCGGGACGACTCCTACGAGCAGTACTTC.

This clonotype was observed at least ten times. This sequence joins TRBV6-1 and TRBJ1-5; D perhaps matches TRBD1 (5 bases). The CDR3 extends over 16 amino acids. Trimming stripped 10 bases from V and 0 bases from J, with 19 bases between. Germline V gives CDR1 MNHNS, CDR2 SASEGT. The CDR3 sequence: CATDEEGRISNQPQHF. CDR3 coding DNA: TGTGCCACCGACGAGGAGGGGCGGATTAGCAATCAGCCCCAGCATTTT.